Ten or more counts support the clone carrying this TCR beta chain. This entry belongs to a study of T cells in Graves' hyperthyroidism and ophthalmopathy. Study-wide background: Sampling of peripheral blood happened at initial diagnosis, prior to any treatment.

The investigators amplified TCR beta CDR3 regions from RNA transcripts. When the TCR CDR3 underwent first-round RT-PCR, the HTBI primer set was used. Via MiXCR, TCRdb re-called the multiplex PCR reads, giving one row per CDR3 protein. Among a few hundred thousand distinct CDR3 sequences, about 15% were seen once, and the ten largest hold roughly 13%. The CDR3 extends over 15 amino acids. The junction had 8 bases not matched to a gene; V was cut back by 7 bases and J by 0 bases. Germline values: CDR1 MDHEN, CDR2 SYDVKM. Hyperthyroidism had been newly diagnosed in patients aged 18 to 65, and its duration was under 2 months. It was 8.5 to 10 ml of fresh peripheral blood that supplied the PBMCs.

This rearrangement joins TRBV28 to TRBJ2-5; TRBD2 matches 7 bases. The receptor was derived from a woman between 35 and 50 years old with Graves' hyperthyroidism that later progressed to Graves' ophthalmopathy. The specimen was blood. CDR3 in amino acids: CASTRDYPNQETQYF. The DNA for the CDR3 is TGTGCCAGCACCCGGGACTACCCTAACCAAGAGACCCAGTACTTC. Full variable domain (missing parts from reference TRBV28 and TRBJ2-5): DVKVTQSSRYLVKRTGEKVFLECVQDMDHENMFWYRQDPGLGLRLIYFSYDVKMKEKGDIPEGYSVSREKKERFSLILESASTNQTSMYLCASTRDYPNQETQYFGPGTRLLVL.